The clone carrying this T cell receptor beta chain was seen ten or more times. No antigen is known for it. The read stops 3 residues short of the end of the CDR3; the missing end is completed from the germline J gene. This specimen belongs to a study of T cell clonality in common variable immunodeficiency. Blood samples were heparinized, about 4.5 to 8 ml per donor. The germline CDR1 and CDR2 sequences are SNHLY and FYNNEI. The CDR3 loop spans 14 amino acids. V dropped 7 bases and J dropped 0; count of bases not matched to a gene: 4. Method: immunoSEQ multiplex PCR; TCRdb's copy keeps in-frame clones and lacks some. This sample carries 30,000 to 40,000 clones, none of them present only once. Broader study findings: Compared with healthy controls, CVID subjects showed increased TCRbeta clonality, mostly in about a third. What drives increased CVID clonality needs T cell subpopulation sequencing.

V is TRBV2 and J is TRBJ2-7; 9 nucleotides agree with TRBD1. The sequence was collected from a person aged 18-70 years in good health. The sequencing sample was made of peripheral blood mononuclear cells. The covered CDR3 bases are TGTGCCAGCAAGGGACAGGGTACCTCCTACGAG. Protein product: CASKGQGTSYE. The whole CDR3 sequence reads CASKGQGTSYEQYF.